This TCR beta chain was sequenced in a study of T cells in Graves' hyperthyroidism and ophthalmopathy. Patients aged 18 to 65 had newly diagnosed hyperthyroidism of under 2 months' duration. Authors of the study amplified TCR beta CDR3 regions from RNA transcripts. The HTBI primer set drove a first-round RT-PCR of the TCR CDR3. TCRdb re-derived calls from the multiplex PCR reads in MiXCR, one entry per CDR3 protein. The sample lists 800,000 or so distinct CDR3 sequences, 38% occurring once. The CDR3 has 14 residues. Germline assignment: CDR1 SEHNR and CDR2 FQNEAQ (reference sequence). Between the trimmed V and J ends, which lost 5 bases and 5 bases, there was a span of 16 bases.

The rearrangement links TRBV7-9 to TRBJ2-7, with D tentatively TRBD1 or TRBD2 (6 bases each). This TCR came from a man aged 18 to 29 with Graves' hyperthyroidism. Sequencing used blood. The CDR3 sequence is CASSPGGAGDEQYF. The DNA for the CDR3 is TGTGCCAGCAGCCCTGGAGGGGCAGGGGACGAGCAGTACTTC.